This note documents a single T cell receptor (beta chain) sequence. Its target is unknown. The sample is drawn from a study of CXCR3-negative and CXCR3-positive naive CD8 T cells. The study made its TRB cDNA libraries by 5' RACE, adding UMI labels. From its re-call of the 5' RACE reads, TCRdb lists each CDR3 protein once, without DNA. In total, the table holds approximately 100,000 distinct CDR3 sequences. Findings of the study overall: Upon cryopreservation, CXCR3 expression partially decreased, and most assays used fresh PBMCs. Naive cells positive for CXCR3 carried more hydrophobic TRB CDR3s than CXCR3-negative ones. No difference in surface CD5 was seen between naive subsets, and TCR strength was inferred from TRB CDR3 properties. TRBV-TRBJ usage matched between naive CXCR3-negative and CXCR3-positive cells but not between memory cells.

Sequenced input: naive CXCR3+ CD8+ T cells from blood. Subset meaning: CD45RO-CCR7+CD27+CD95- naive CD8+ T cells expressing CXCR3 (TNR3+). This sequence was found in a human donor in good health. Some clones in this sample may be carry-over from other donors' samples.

CDR3 loop: CASSTMNTEAFF. V and J are TRBV7-6 and TRBJ1-1. The CDR3 spans 12 residues. Germline CDR1 SGHVS, CDR2 FNYEAQ.